The clone carrying this T cell receptor (beta chain) was seen more than once but under ten times. This sample was included in a study of blood T cell repertoires in COVID-19. CDR3 size: 12 residues. Trimming removed 6 bases at V and 7 bases at J, with 12 bases between. Looked up from germline, CDR1 is MDHEN and CDR2 is SYDVKM. Methods used by the authors: Amplifying reference gene primers gave estimates of nucleated cell counts. Some clones are missing from TCRdb's copy, which holds only in-frame ones; the method was immunoSEQ multiplex PCR. The V and J calls and the clone size are those of that table, but D and trimming were determined from the DNA. The sample lists some 70,000 clones, around 86% occurring once.

The sequence was obtained from a man in his forties or fifties with active COVID-19. Material for sequencing was peripheral blood. The chain carries TRBV28 and TRBJ1-2; possible D gene TRBD1, 6 bases. CDR3 nucleotide sequence: TGTGCCAGCAGAGTACAGGGTCTTGGCTACACCTTC. It codes for CASRVQGLGYTF.